Listed below are T cell receptor beta chains from one sample, sequenced in a study of cytomegalovirus exposure and HLA in healthy donors. Repertoires were generated with immunoSEQ multiplex PCR, while TCRdb's copy carries only in-frame clones and drops some. The data contain some 190,000 clones, approximately 80% of them singletons. What was sequenced was PBMCs. The receptors were sampled from a girl between 5 and 17 years old in good health and CMV-seropositive. CDR3s include the opening cysteine and the closing phenylalanine or tryptophan. Each record gives: CDR3 DNA, CDR3 protein, D gene, clone size, J gene, V gene. A D gene is named only where the DNA matches it firmly. Only some rows state a clone size, as once, few, many or a class for expanded clones.

CDR3nt: TGTGCCTGGAGCGGGGACTCCTTCGATACGCAGTATTTT
CDR3aa: CAWSGDSFDTQYF
d_gene: .
abundance: .
j_gene: TRBJ2-3
v_gene: TRBV30

CDR3nt: TGTGCCAGCAGCTTGGACAGGGGCCAGTCGTTAGGTTCACCCCTCCACTTT
CDR3aa: CASSLDRGQSLGSPLHF
d_gene: TRBD1
abundance: .
j_gene: TRBJ1-6
v_gene: TRBV5-4

CDR3nt: TGTGCCAGCAGCTTAAACCCCCCAACTAGCGATCACTCCTACGAGCAGTACTTC
CDR3aa: CASSLNPPTSDHSYEQYF
d_gene: TRBD2
abundance: few
j_gene: TRBJ2-7
v_gene: TRBV7-8

CDR3nt: TGTGCCTGGAGTGTAACTATCTATGGCTACACCTTC
CDR3aa: CAWSVTIYGYTF
d_gene: .
abundance: .
j_gene: TRBJ1-2
v_gene: TRBV30

CDR3nt: TGCGCCAGCAGCGAAGTCGGGACAGGCGAGACCCAGTACTTC
CDR3aa: CASSEVGTGETQYF
d_gene: TRBD1
abundance: .
j_gene: TRBJ2-5
v_gene: TRBV5-1

CDR3nt: TGTGCCAGTAGTATAGCGCAGGGAGGATCCTACGAGCAGTACTTC
CDR3aa: CASSIAQGGSYEQYF
d_gene: .
abundance: .
j_gene: TRBJ2-7
v_gene: TRBV19

CDR3nt: TGTGCCAGCAGCTTCCCTACAGGGGCCCGGTCCCAGTACTTC
CDR3aa: CASSFPTGARSQYF
d_gene: TRBD1
abundance: few
j_gene: TRBJ2-5
v_gene: TRBV7-9

CDR3nt: TGCAGCGTGGCCGGGACTAGCGGATCCTCCTACAATGAGCAGTTCTTC
CDR3aa: CSVAGTSGSSYNEQFF
d_gene: TRBD2
abundance: .
j_gene: TRBJ2-1
v_gene: TRBV29-1

CDR3nt: TGCGCCAGCAGGCGCCCGACTAGGGAGATCGGCAATGAGCAGTTCTTC
CDR3aa: CASRRPTREIGNEQFF
d_gene: .
abundance: .
j_gene: TRBJ2-1
v_gene: TRBV10-2

CDR3nt: TGCGCCAGCAGCCCCGGGACTAGCGGGAGGACAGATACGCAGTATTTT
CDR3aa: CASSPGTSGRTDTQYF
d_gene: TRBD2
abundance: .
j_gene: TRBJ2-3
v_gene: TRBV5-1

CDR3nt: TGTGCCAGCAGCCACTTTAGCGGGAGTACCTACAATGAGCAGTTCTTC
CDR3aa: CASSHFSGSTYNEQFF
d_gene: TRBD2
abundance: few
j_gene: TRBJ2-1
v_gene: TRBV14